Given below is one T cell receptor beta chain in context. Sequenced by immunoSEQ multiplex PCR; TCRdb stores in-frame clones only, minus some. The sample lists tens of thousands of clones, 65% to 90% occurring once. The CDR3 runs 14 residues. Germline V gene sequence: CDR1 MNHEY, CDR2 SVGAGI. The V gene lost 1 base and the J gene lost 7 bases, with 13 bases spanning the gap. Time point here: pretreatment peripheral blood. These data are taken from a study of PD-L1 blockade in urothelial cancer. Study context: Atezolizumab (1,200 mg intravenously every 3 weeks) began around 2014 for patients. Males with bladder-origin urothelial cancer made up about 85% of the roughly 30 patients. Once treatment had started, blood was analyzed at 3 weeks (second dose) and again at 6 weeks.

The TCR originated in a man between 60 and 75 years old with urothelial cancer. V usage is TRBV6-5 and J usage is TRBJ1-2; a possible D gene is TRBD1 (6 bases). The sequencing used PBMCs, collected around atezolizumab (anti-PD-L1) treatment. CDR3 nucleotides: TGTGCCAGCAGTTACTTAGGACAGATCCCTGGCTACACCTTC. Protein: CASSYLGQIPGYTF.